Each of the 6 T cell receptor beta chains below was sequenced from the same sample in a study of cytomegalovirus exposure and HLA in healthy donors. It was with 60 Vbeta and 13 Jbeta primers that the PCR ran. Here immunoSEQ multiplex PCR was the method, and the copy in TCRdb shows in-frame clones only, minus some. Here the sample spans over 150,000 clones, roughly 77% being singletons. Sequenced input: PBMCs. These receptors were collected from a man aged 25 to 40 in good health and CMV-seropositive.

On this clone itself: Other DNA sequences in the same sample also yield this CDR3. V usage is TRBV7-2 and J usage is TRBJ2-3, with D maybe TRBD2 (6 bases). From germline, CDR1 is SGHTA and CDR2 FQGNSA. Trimming shortened V by 5 bases and J by 2 bases, and 14 bases separated the two germline ends. The CDR3 has 15 amino acids. The CDR3 DNA reads as TGTGCCAGCAGCCCGGACTACCTCTCCACAGATACGCAGTATTTT. It codes for CASSPDYLSTDTQYF.

The rearrangement joins TRBV5-4 to TRBJ2-5, with 16 bases identical to TRBD2. Per the germline V gene, CDR1 is SGHNT and CDR2 is YYREEE (reference sequence). The CDR3 is 17 amino acids. With V trimmed by 3 bases and J by 4 bases, 6 bases remained unmatched. The CDR3 DNA follows: TGTGCCAGCAGCTCCGGGACTAGCGGGGGGGCCGGAGAGACCCAGTACTTC. The encoded protein is CASSSGTSGGAGETQYF.

A single count supports this clone. Here the CDR3 DNA reads TGCGCCAGCAGCCGCGGACAGGGGGTATCAGATACGCAGTATTTT. Translating it yields CASSRGQGVSDTQYF. The chain joins TRBV5-1 to TRBJ2-3; the match to TRBD1 covers 10 bases. Looked up from germline, CDR1 is SGHRS and CDR2 is YFSETQ. The J segment lost 4 bases and the V segment lost 4 bases, leaving 6 bases of the junction unmatched. This CDR3 contains 15 residues.

This clone was seen only a few times. This chain connects TRBV4-1 to TRBJ2-3; 10 bases line up with TRBD2. The trim removed 2 bases at V and 0 bases at J, leaving 5 bases unmatched. The CDR3 contains 17 residues. In germline, CDR1 is MGHRA, CDR2 YSYEKL. The CDR3 bases are TGCGCCAGCAGCCAAAGCCCTAGCGGGGGAAGCACAGATACGCAGTATTTT. This encodes CASSQSPSGGSTDTQYF.

The genes are TRBV5-1 and TRBJ2-6; the match to TRBD1 covers 8 bases. V was clipped by 1 base and J by 2 bases; unmatched bases: 5. In germline, CDR1 is SGHRS, CDR2 YFSETQ. CDR3 length: 17 amino acids. The CDR3 sequence is CASSLSTGGAGANVLTF. The CDR3 DNA is TGCGCCAGCAGCTTGAGTACAGGGGGTGCTGGGGCCAACGTCCTGACTTTC.

The chain carries TRBV2 and TRBJ1-1; 8 nucleotides match TRBD1. The CDR3 length is 14 residues. Germline CDR1 SNHLY, CDR2 FYNNEI. J gave up 1 base and V 6 bases, and 4 bases lay outside the gene matches. The CDR3 loop reads CASSRQGTNTEAFF. In DNA form, the CDR3 reads TGTGCCAGCAGCCGACAGGGGACGAACACTGAAGCTTTCTTT. Using reference TRBV2 and TRBJ1-1 for the parts outside the CDR3, the full variable domain is EPEVTQTPSHQVTQMGQEVILRCVPISNHLYFYWYRQILGQKVEFLVSFYNNEISEKSEIFDDQFSVERPDGSNFTLKIRSTKLEDSAMYFCASSRQGTNTEAFFGQGTRLTVV.